What follows are 10 T cell receptor beta chains derived from one specimen sequenced in a study of radiotherapy plus CTLA-4 blockade in lung cancer. Clones were read by immunoSEQ multiplex PCR, and TCRdb kept only the in-frame ones, dropping some. Of fewer than 75,000 clones in the sample, around nine tenths were seen once. This specimen consisted of peripheral blood, obtained from a patient treated with radiotherapy plus ipilimumab. These receptors were collected from a human donor with non-small cell lung cancer that progressed on radiotherapy plus ipilimumab.

This chain links TRBV5-1 with TRBJ2-3; D gene ambiguous. Trimming shortened V by 3 bases and J by 7 bases, and 6 bases separated the two germline ends. This CDR3 contains 11 residues. Germline CDR1 is SGHRS and CDR2 is YFSETQ. CDR3 amino acids: CASSSGNTQYF. The CDR3 bases are TGCGCCAGCAGCTCAGGAAATACGCAGTATTTT.

The chain joins TRBV7-3 to TRBJ2-7; D gene uncertain. CDR3 length: 13 residues. Germline V gene data show CDR1 as SGHTA and CDR2 as FQGTGA. Between the trimmed V and J ends, which lost 7 bases and 0 bases, there was a span of 10 bases. The CDR3 protein is CASTVKISYEQYV. The CDR3 DNA is TGTGCCAGCACCGTAAAAATCTCCTACGAGCAGTACGTC.

This clone was counted once. The chain recombines TRBV29-1 with TRBJ2-7; TRBD1 is a possible D gene (6 bases). Trimming cost V 8 bases and J 0 bases, with 11 bases left between them. The CDR3 spans 12 residues. Germline CDR1 SQVTM, CDR2 ANQGSEA. The CDR3 sequence is CSIQGNSYEQYF. In DNA, the CDR3 is TGCAGCATACAGGGTAACTCCTACGAGCAGTACTTC.

The chain recombines TRBV2 with TRBJ2-1, with 12 bases that match TRBD2. CDR1 and CDR2 from the germline V gene are SNHLY and FYNNEI. Unmatched junction bases numbered 3, after V lost 5 bases and J lost 4 bases. The CDR3 covers 15 residues. The DNA for the CDR3 is TGTGCCAGCAGTCAAGGACTAGCGGGGTACAATGAGCAGTTCTTC. Translating gives CASSQGLAGYNEQFF.

The chain has TRBV6-6 and TRBJ1-5; a weak D match, TRBD1 (6 bases). Trimming removed 7 bases from V and 3 bases from J, with 13 bases in between. CDR1 MNHNY and CDR2 SVGAGI come from the germline V gene (reference sequence). The CDR3 consists of 14 residues. The CDR3 loop is CASTGGHHNQPQHF. The DNA of the CDR3 is TGTGCCAGCACCGGGGGACACCACAATCAGCCCCAGCATTTT.

For the CDR3, the DNA is TGCGCCAGCAGCTTGACGCAGAGCTCTGGAAACACCATATATTTT. The encoded protein is CASSLTQSSGNTIYF. This chain links TRBV5-1 with TRBJ1-3; no clear D gene. CDR1 is SGHRS, CDR2 YFSETQ, per germline. V shed 1 base and J shed 0 bases, with 8 bases lying between them. The CDR3 sequence is 15 residues long. Supplemented by reference TRBV5-1 and TRBJ1-3, the full variable domain reads KAGVTQTPRYLIKTRGQQVTLSCSPISGHRSVSWYQQTPGQGLQFLFEYFSETQRNKGNFPGRFSGRQFSNSRSEMNVSTLELGDSALYLCASSLTQSSGNTIYFGEGSWLTVV.

This chain joins TRBV6-5 and TRBJ2-2, with a possible D match to TRBD2 (6 bases). Trimming took 2 bases from V and 2 from J, leaving 12 bases between them. The CDR3 is 16 amino acids. In germline, CDR1 is MNHEY, CDR2 SVGAGI. The CDR3 DNA is TGTGCCAGCAGTTACGGGGGACTCCTCAACACCGGGGAGCTGTTTTTT. It specifies CASSYGGLLNTGELFF.

This clone has a single count. The gene calls are TRBV5-1 and TRBJ2-3, with 12 bases fitting TRBD2. Trimming at V came to 0 bases and at J to 4 bases, leaving 6 bases not matched to a gene. CDR1 is SGHRS, CDR2 YFSETQ, per germline. This CDR3 has 17 amino acids. CDR3 nucleotide sequence: TGCGCCAGCAGCTTGGATGAACTAGCGGGAGGAGCAGATACGCAGTATTTT. It is translated as CASSLDELAGGADTQYF.

The table lists this clone with a few counts. The rearrangement joins TRBV28 to TRBJ1-4; D is undetermined. The CDR3 covers 13 residues. The V and J ends lost 11 bases and 3 bases respectively, with 13 bases between them. Germline V gives CDR1 MDHEN, CDR2 SYDVKM. CDR3 coding DNA: TGTGCCTCCACGGGCGGGGCTAATGAAAAACTGTTTTTT. It codes for CASTGGANEKLFF. Drawing the rest from reference TRBV28 and TRBJ1-4, the complete variable domain is DVKVTQSSRYLVKRTGEKVFLECVQDMDHENMFWYRQDPGLGLRLIYFSYDVKMKEKGDIPEGYSVSREKKERFSLILESASTNQTSMYLCASTGGANEKLFFGSGTQLSVL.

On this clone: The CDR3 does not end in the conserved phenylalanine or tryptophan, so this is likely a read error. CDR3 nucleotide sequence: TGCGCCAGCAGCCTGACAGGGGGCGACTATGGCTACACCCTC. Encoded protein: CASSLTGGDYGYTL. The chain links TRBV4-1 to TRBJ1-2; 10 bases align to TRBD1. The CDR3 sequence is 14 residues long. CDR1 is MGHRA, CDR2 YSYEKL, per germline. The ends lost 4 bases at V and 3 bases at J; junction bases unmatched: 2.